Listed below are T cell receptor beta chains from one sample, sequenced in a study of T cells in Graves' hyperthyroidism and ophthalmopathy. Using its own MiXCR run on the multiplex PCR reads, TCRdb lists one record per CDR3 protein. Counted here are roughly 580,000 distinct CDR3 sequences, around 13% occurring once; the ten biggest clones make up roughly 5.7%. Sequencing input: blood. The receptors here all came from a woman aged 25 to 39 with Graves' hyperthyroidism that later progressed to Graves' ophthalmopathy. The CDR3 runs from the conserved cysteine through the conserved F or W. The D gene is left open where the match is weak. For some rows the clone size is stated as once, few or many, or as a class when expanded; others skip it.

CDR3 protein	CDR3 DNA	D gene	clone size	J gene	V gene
CASSLRDASYEQYF	TGTGCCAGCAGCCTACGGGATGCTAGCTACGAGCAGTACTTC	.	many	TRBJ2-7	TRBV11-3
CASSLFRDRETGELFF	TGTGCCAGCAGCTTGTTCCGGGACAGAGAGACCGGGGAGCTGTTTTTT	TRBD1	.	TRBJ2-2	TRBV11-3
CASSFMGQGTYEQYF	TGTGCCAGCAGCTTTATGGGACAGGGGACCTACGAGCAGTACTTC	TRBD1	once	TRBJ2-7	TRBV3-1
CASNKQGRGYTF	TGTGCCAGCAATAAACAGGGACGGGGCTACACCTTC	.	many	TRBJ1-2	TRBV6-2/TRBV6-3
CASSQDRDSLLREEYF	TGCGCCAGCAGCCAAGACCGGGACAGTTTGTTACGAGAGGAGTACTTC	TRBD1	.	TRBJ2-7	TRBV4-1
CAISEGVGSGRPNEQFF	TGTGCCATCAGTGAGGGGGTCGGGAGCGGGAGGCCAAATGAGCAGTTCTTC	TRBD2	many	TRBJ2-1	TRBV10-3
CASSIHREASTYSNQPQHF	TGTGCCAGCAGCATACACAGGGAAGCAAGTACCTATAGCAATCAGCCCCAGCATTTT	.	many	TRBJ1-5	TRBV7-8
CASSPRSLAEETQYF	TGTGCCAGCTCACCACGTTCACTAGCCGAAGAGACCCAGTACTTC	.	many	TRBJ2-5	TRBV18
CAIQQAPVGTGELFF	TGTGCCATCCAACAGGCCCCAGTCGGCACCGGGGAGCTGTTTTTT	.	many	TRBJ2-2	TRBV2
CASSSAVEAFF	TGTGCCAGTTCGTCGGCGGTAGAAGCTTTCTTT	.	many	TRBJ1-1	TRBV2
CASRQNEQYF	TGTGCCAGCCGACAGAACGAGCAGTACTTC	.	.	TRBJ2-7	TRBV6-1
CASSLNRGGEGDTQYF	TGTGCCAGCAGCCTAAATAGGGGCGGGGAGGGAGATACGCAGTATTTT	TRBD2	few	TRBJ2-3	TRBV7-2
CASTTVDQPQHF	TGTGCCAGTACCACAGTTGATCAGCCCCAGCATTTT	.	.	TRBJ1-5	TRBV19
CASSVGQGSGANVLTF	TGTGCCAGCAGCGTAGGACAGGGCTCTGGGGCCAACGTCCTGACTTTC	TRBD1	few	TRBJ2-6	TRBV9
CASSLGTGVLEQYF	TGTGCCAGCAGCTTAGGGACAGGGGTCTTGGAGCAGTACTTC	TRBD1	.	TRBJ2-7	TRBV2
CASSQDRTVPTNEKLFF	TGTGCCAGCAGTCAAGACCGGACAGTCCCAACTAATGAAAAACTGTTTTTT	.	many	TRBJ1-4	TRBV28
CSAPNDRSHGYTF	TGCAGTGCACCAAATGACAGATCCCATGGCTACACCTTC	.	few	TRBJ1-2	TRBV20-1
CASGYRAGDSPLHF	TGTGCCAGCGGATACAGGGCGGGGGATTCACCCCTCCACTTT	.	many	TRBJ1-6	TRBV6-1
CASSLGSGNQPQHF	TGTGCCAGCAGTCTCGGAAGTGGCAATCAGCCCCAGCATTTT	.	many	TRBJ1-5	TRBV5-1
CASSLVSGYEQNF	TGTGCCAGCAGCCTAGTTAGCGGCTACGAGCAGAACTTC	.	.	TRBJ2-7	TRBV3-1
CAWQGTGSKQPQHF	TGTGCCTGGCAGGGGACAGGGTCAAAACAGCCCCAGCATTTT	TRBD1	many	TRBJ1-5	TRBV30
CACTGTDSNQPQHF	TGTGCCTGCACCGGGACGGATAGCAATCAGCCCCAGCATTTT	.	many	TRBJ1-5	TRBV2
CASSFTRDSPHYGYTF	TGTGCCAGCAGTTTTACCCGGGACAGCCCGCACTATGGCTACACCTTC	TRBD1	many	TRBJ1-2	TRBV27
CSARDGQGSGNTIYF	TGCAGTGCTAGAGATGGACAGGGCTCTGGAAACACCATATATTTT	TRBD1	few	TRBJ1-3	TRBV20-1
CASSATGAPATEAFF	TGTGCCAGCAGCGCTACAGGGGCTCCTGCAACTGAAGCTTTCTTT	TRBD1	many	TRBJ1-1	TRBV7-9
CASSTQGADEKLFF	TGTGCCAGCAGCACACAGGGGGCGGATGAAAAACTGTTTTTT	TRBD1	many	TRBJ1-4	TRBV28
CSAPRENTEAFF	TGCAGTGCTCCCCGCGAGAACACTGAAGCTTTCTTT	.	many	TRBJ1-1	TRBV20-1
CASSSGTGSGYTF	TGTGCCAGCAGTTCTGGGACAGGCAGCGGCTACACCTTC	TRBD1	once	TRBJ1-2	TRBV28
CASSSSPDRGKKLFF	.	.	many	TRBJ1-4	TRBV12-3/TRBV12-4
CSARASGTDNQPQHF	TGCAGTGCTAGAGCCTCCGGGACAGATAATCAGCCCCAGCATTTT	TRBD1	many	TRBJ1-5	TRBV20-1
CASSQENQWVGQNTEAFF	TGTGCCAGCAGCCAAGAGAATCAATGGGTTGGACAGAACACTGAAGCTTTCTTT	.	many	TRBJ1-1	TRBV3-1
CASRVQGANNEQFF	TGTGCCAGCAGGGTACAGGGGGCCAACAATGAGCAGTTCTTC	TRBD1	many	TRBJ2-1	TRBV6-1
CASRPVGGESNQPQHF	TGTGCCAGCCGCCCAGTAGGGGGGGAGAGCAATCAGCCCCAGCATTTT	.	.	TRBJ1-5	TRBV12-3/TRBV12-4
CATSRAGGSYNEQFF	TGTGCCACCAGCCGAGCGGGAGGCTCCTACAATGAGCAGTTCTTC	TRBD2	many	TRBJ2-1	TRBV24-1
CASSQMGRGSYNEQFF	TGCGCCAGCAGCCAGATGGGGCGGGGGTCCTACAATGAGCAGTTCTTC	TRBD2	.	TRBJ2-1	TRBV4-1
CASSLGTGVYNEQFF	TGTGCCAGCAGCTTAGGGACAGGGGTTTACAATGAGCAGTTCTTC	TRBD1	many	TRBJ2-1	TRBV11-3
CASSERTSGGETQYF	TGTGCCAGCAGTGAGAGGACTAGCGGAGGAGAGACCCAGTACTTC	TRBD2	many	TRBJ2-5	TRBV2
CASSSETGAGNTIYF	TGTGCCAGCAGCTCCGAGACAGGGGCAGGAAACACCATATATTTT	TRBD1	many	TRBJ1-3	TRBV28
CASPTRLAGHDQETQYF	TGTGCCAGCCCCACCCGACTAGCGGGGCACGATCAAGAGACCCAGTACTTC	TRBD2	.	TRBJ2-5	TRBV6-2/TRBV6-3
CASSIGVPDTQYF	TGTGCCAGTAGTATAGGAGTCCCAGATACGCAGTATTTT	.	.	TRBJ2-3	TRBV19
CASAAGRGQQETQYF	TGTGCCAGCGCTGCCGGCAGGGGGCAACAAGAGACCCAGTACTTC	TRBD1	many	TRBJ2-5	TRBV11-1
CASRTGGSRAGELFF	TGTGCCAGTCGAACAGGGGGATCTCGGGCCGGGGAGCTGTTTTTT	TRBD1	many	TRBJ2-2	TRBV12-3/TRBV12-4